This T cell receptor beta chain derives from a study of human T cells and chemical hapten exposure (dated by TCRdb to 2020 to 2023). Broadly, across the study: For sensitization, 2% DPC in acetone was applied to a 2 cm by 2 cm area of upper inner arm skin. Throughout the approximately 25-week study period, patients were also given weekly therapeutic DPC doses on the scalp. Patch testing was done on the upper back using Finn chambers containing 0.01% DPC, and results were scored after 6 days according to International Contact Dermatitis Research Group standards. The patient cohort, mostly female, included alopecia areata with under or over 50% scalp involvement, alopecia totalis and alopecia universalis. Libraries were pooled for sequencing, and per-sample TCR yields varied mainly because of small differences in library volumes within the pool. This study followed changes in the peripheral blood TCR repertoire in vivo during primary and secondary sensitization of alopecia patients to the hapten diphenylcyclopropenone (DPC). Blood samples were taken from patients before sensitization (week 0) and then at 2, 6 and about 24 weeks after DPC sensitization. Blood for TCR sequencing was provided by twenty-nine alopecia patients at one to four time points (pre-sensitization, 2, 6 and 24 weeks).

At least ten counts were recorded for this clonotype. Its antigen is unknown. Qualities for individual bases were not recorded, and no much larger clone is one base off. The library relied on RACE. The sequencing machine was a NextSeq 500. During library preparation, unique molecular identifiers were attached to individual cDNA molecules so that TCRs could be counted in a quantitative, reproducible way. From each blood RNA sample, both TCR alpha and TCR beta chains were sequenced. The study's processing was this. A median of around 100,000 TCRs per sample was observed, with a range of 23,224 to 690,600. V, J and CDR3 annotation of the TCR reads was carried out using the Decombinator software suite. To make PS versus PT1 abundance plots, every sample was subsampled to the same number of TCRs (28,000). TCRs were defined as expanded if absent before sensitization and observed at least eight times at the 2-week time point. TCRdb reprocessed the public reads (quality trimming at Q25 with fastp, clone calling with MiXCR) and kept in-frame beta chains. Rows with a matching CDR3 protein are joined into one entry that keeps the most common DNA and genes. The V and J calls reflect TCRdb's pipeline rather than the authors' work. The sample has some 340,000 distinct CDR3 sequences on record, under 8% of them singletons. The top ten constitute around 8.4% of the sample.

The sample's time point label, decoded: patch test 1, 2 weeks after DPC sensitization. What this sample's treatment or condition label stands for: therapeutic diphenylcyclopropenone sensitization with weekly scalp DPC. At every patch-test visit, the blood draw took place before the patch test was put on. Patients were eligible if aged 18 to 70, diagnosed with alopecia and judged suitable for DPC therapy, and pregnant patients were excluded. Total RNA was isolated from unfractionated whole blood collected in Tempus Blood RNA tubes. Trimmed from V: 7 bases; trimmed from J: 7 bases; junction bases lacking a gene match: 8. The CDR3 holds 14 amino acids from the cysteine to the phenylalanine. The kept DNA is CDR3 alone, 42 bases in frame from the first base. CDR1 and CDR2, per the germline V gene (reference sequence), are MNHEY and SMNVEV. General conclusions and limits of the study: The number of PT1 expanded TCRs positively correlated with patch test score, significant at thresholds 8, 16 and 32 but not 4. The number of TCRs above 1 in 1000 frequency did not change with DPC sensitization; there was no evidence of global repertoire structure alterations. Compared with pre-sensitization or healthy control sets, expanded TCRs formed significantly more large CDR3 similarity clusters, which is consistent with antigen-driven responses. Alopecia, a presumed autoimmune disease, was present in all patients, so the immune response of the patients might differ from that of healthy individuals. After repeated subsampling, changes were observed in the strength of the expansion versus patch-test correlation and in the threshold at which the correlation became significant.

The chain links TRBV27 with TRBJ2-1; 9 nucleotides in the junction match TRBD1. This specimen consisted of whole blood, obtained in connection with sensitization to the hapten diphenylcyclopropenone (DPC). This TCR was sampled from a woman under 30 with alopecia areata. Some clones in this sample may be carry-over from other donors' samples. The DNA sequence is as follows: TGTGCCAGCAACCGGGACAGGGATCGGAATGAGCAGTTCTTC. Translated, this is CASNRDRDRNEQFF.